A single sample is the source of the 31 T cell receptor beta chains below, sequenced in a study of shared T cell receptors in the human thymus. Produced via immunoSEQ multiplex PCR; TCRdb's table is partial and in-frame only. The table shows roughly 500,000 clones, with approximately 78% occurring only once. The same data also went into a second study, on human thymus T cells.

The sample taken for sequencing was thymocytes. The receptors originated from a boy in the first two years of life with a congenital heart defect.

The V call is TRBV5-1, the J call TRBJ2-2; a weak D match, TRBD1 (5 bases). Per germline, CDR1 SGHRS and CDR2 YFSETQ. Trimming took 0 bases from V and 0 from J, leaving 18 bases between them. CDR3 size: 19 residues. The CDR3 region is CASSLVFRAIPANTGELFF. CDR3 nucleotide sequence: TGCGCCAGCAGCTTGGTTTTCAGGGCCATACCGGCGAACACCGGGGAGCTGTTTTTT.

The rearrangement joins TRBV4-3 to TRBJ2-1; unclear D gene. The CDR3 extends over 15 amino acids. Germline V lookup: CDR1 LGHNA, CDR2 YSLEER. Trimming shortened V by 0 bases and J by 0 bases, and 6 bases separated the two germline ends. This chain's CDR3 is CASSQEESSYNEQFF. The CDR3 DNA follows: TGCGCCAGCAGCCAAGAAGAGAGCTCCTACAATGAGCAGTTCTTC.

CDR3 sequence (DNA): TGTGCCAGCAGCGACCACCAGATTCTAGCGGGAGAGGACTGGGGGACAGATACGCAGTATTTT. Translation: CASSDHQILAGEDWGTDTQYF. The chain uses TRBV9 and TRBJ2-3, with 10 bases that match TRBD2. Germline loops: CDR1 SGDLS, CDR2 YYNGEE. This CDR3 is 21 amino acids long. V was clipped by 3 bases and J by 3 bases; unmatched bases: 22.

V is TRBV27 and J is TRBJ2-7, with 14 bases lining up with TRBD2. The length of the CDR3 is 15 residues. The germline V gene encodes CDR1 MNHEY and CDR2 SMNVEV (reference sequence). The trim removed 6 bases at V and 2 bases at J, leaving 3 bases unmatched. The CDR3 sequence: CASSRGLAGAYEQYF. In nucleotides, the CDR3 is TGTGCCAGCAGCCGGGGACTAGCGGGAGCCTACGAGCAGTACTTC.

A few counts support this clone. This chain joins TRBV7-2 and TRBJ2-7; no reliable D call. Trimming cost V 4 bases and J 6 bases, with 13 bases left between them. Germline V gene lookup returns CDR1 SGHTA and CDR2 FQGNSA. The CDR3 extends over 13 amino acids. This chain's CDR3 is CASSSINGAEQYF. DNA of the CDR3: TGTGCCAGCAGCTCGATAAACGGAGCCGAGCAGTACTTC.

The table lists this clone with a few counts. The J gene is TRBJ1-4, the V gene TRBV19; 7 bases fit TRBD1. V trimming: 6 bases; J trimming: 0 bases; junction bases outside the gene matches: 7. Germline CDR1 LNHDA, CDR2 SQIVND (reference sequence). CDR3 size: 16 residues. This CDR3 is CASRGTVFATNEKLFF. CDR3 bases: TGTGCCAGTAGGGGGACAGTGTTTGCAACTAATGAAAAACTGTTTTTT. Full variable domain (missing parts from reference TRBV19 and TRBJ1-4): DGGITQSPKYLFRKEGQNVTLSCEQNLNHDAMYWYRQDPGQGLRLIYYSQIVNDFQKGDIAEGYSVSREKKESFPLTVTSAQKNPTAFYLCASRGTVFATNEKLFFGSGTQLSVL.

This rearrangement joins TRBV27 to TRBJ1-3, with TRBD1 matching over 10 bases. CDR1 MNHEY and CDR2 SMNVEV come from the germline V gene (reference sequence). V lost 6 bases to trimming and J lost 3 bases; unmatched junction nucleotides: 5. The CDR3 has 15 residues. DNA for the CDR3: TGTGCCAGCAGACCGGACAGGGGGAATGGAAACACCATATATTTT. This encodes CASRPDRGNGNTIYF.

This rearrangement joins TRBV5-5 to TRBJ2-7; 12 positions match TRBD1. V shed 4 bases, J shed 2 bases, and the junction held 10 bases outside the gene matches. This CDR3 is 17 amino acids long. Germline V gene lookup returns CDR1 SGHKS and CDR2 YYEKEE (reference sequence). CDR3 in amino acids: CASSPPGQGAFPYEQYF. CDR3 coding DNA: TGTGCCAGCAGCCCACCGGGACAGGGGGCTTTTCCCTACGAGCAGTACTTC.

This clone turned up a few times. The chain recombines TRBV30 with TRBJ1-2; tentatively, D is TRBD1 (5 bases). Trimming took 4 bases from V and 5 from J, leaving 17 bases between them. The germline gives CDR1 GTSNPN, CDR2 SVGIG (reference sequence). The CDR3 totals 14 residues. The DNA for the CDR3 is TGTGCCTGGACCCAACCCAGGGAGGGATATGGCTACACCTTC. Its protein is CAWTQPREGYGYTF.

This chain links TRBV28 with TRBJ2-7; the match to TRBD1 covers 12 bases. The CDR3 sequence is 17 residues long. After removal of 5 bases from V and 0 bases from J, the junction contained 8 bases not matched to a gene. Germline CDR1 is MDHEN and CDR2 is SYDVKM. CDR3 amino acids: CASSIRDRGLYSYEQYF. The CDR3 DNA is TGTGCCAGCAGTATCCGGGACAGGGGGCTCTACTCCTACGAGCAGTACTTC.

The CDR3 sequence is CASSQGPDRAWRGYTF. CDR3 in DNA: TGTGCCAGCAGCCAAGGCCCCGACAGGGCCTGGAGAGGCTACACCTTC. The gene calls are TRBV14 and TRBJ1-2; TRBD1 matches at 7 bases. Per germline, CDR1 SGHDN and CDR2 FVKESK. The CDR3 contains 16 residues. With V trimmed by 1 base and J by 8 bases, 13 bases remained unmatched.

The V gene is TRBV30, the J gene TRBJ1-5; 7 bases fit TRBD1. Germline lookup yields CDR1 GTSNPN and CDR2 SVGIG (reference sequence). The CDR3 is 14 residues long. The J segment lost 7 bases and the V segment lost 3 bases, leaving 9 bases of the junction unmatched. CDR3 in amino acids: CAWSQQGIFQPQHF. DNA of the CDR3: TGTGCCTGGAGCCAACAGGGGATATTCCAGCCCCAGCATTTT.

This clone was observed a handful of times. The chain carries TRBV29-1 and TRBJ2-1; weak D call: TRBD2 (5 bases). V was cut by 4 bases and J by 9 bases, with 13 bases left in between. Germline V lookup: CDR1 SQVTM, CDR2 ANQGSEA. The CDR3 runs 12 residues. The CDR3 bases are TGCAGCGTTGTTTCAGGCAGCGGTGAGCAGTTCTTC. It is translated as CSVVSGSGEQFF.

The CDR3 bases are TGTGCCAGCAGTCCGCATAGCGGGAGAAGCGACAATGAGCAGTTCTTC. It codes for CASSPHSGRSDNEQFF. The chain joins TRBV28 to TRBJ2-1, with 9 bases matching TRBD2. CDR3 length equals 16 residues. The V gene's germline CDR1 is MDHEN and CDR2 SYDVKM. V trimming: 5 bases; J trimming: 5 bases; junction bases outside the gene matches: 10.

V usage is TRBV7-8 and J usage is TRBJ2-2; D is possibly TRBD1 (5 bases). The CDR3 sequence is 14 residues long. In germline, CDR1 is SGHVS, CDR2 FQNEAQ. The V gene lost 2 bases and the J gene lost 3 bases, with 7 bases spanning the gap. CDR3 bases: TGTGCCAGCAGCTTAAGGGGATACACCGGGGAGCTGTTTTTT. This encodes CASSLRGYTGELFF. The full variable domain, rest sourced from reference TRBV7-8 and TRBJ2-2, is GAGVSQSPRYKVAKRGQDVALRCDPISGHVSLFWYQQALGQGPEFLTYFQNEAQLDKSGLPSDRFFAERPEGSVSTLKIQRTQQEDSAVYLCASSLRGYTGELFFGEGSRLTVL.

This clone was detected only a few times. V is TRBV27 and J is TRBJ2-1; 8 bases are a match to TRBD2. With 6 bases clipped from V and 5 bases from J, the junction kept 18 bases outside the gene matches. The CDR3 is 18 residues long. From germline, CDR1 is MNHEY and CDR2 SMNVEV (reference sequence). The CDR3 here is CASSMGLQAGVGDNEQFF. CDR3 nucleotides: TGTGCCAGCAGCATGGGTCTCCAAGCGGGAGTTGGAGACAATGAGCAGTTCTTC.

J is TRBJ2-7 and V is TRBV9; 8 bases align to TRBD2. This CDR3 spans 14 amino acids. Unmatched junction bases numbered 7, after V lost 4 bases and J lost 4 bases. Germline CDR1 and CDR2: SGDLS and YYNGEE. The CDR3 DNA reads as TGTGCCAGCAGCCCTCGGGAGGGAATATACGAGCAGTACTTC. The encoded protein is CASSPREGIYEQYF.

The chain joins TRBV6-1 to TRBJ2-7, with D perhaps TRBD2 (5 bases). The CDR3 runs to 14 residues. Trimming cost V 7 bases and J 5 bases, with 18 bases left between them. The germline gives CDR1 MNHNS, CDR2 SASEGT. Here the CDR3 reads CASTQSRGEHEQYF. The DNA of the CDR3 is TGTGCCAGCACCCAGAGCCGGGGAGAGCACGAGCAGTACTTC.

The chain is built from TRBV27 and TRBJ2-7; 10 positions agree with TRBD2. Germline V CDR1 and CDR2: MNHEY, SMNVEV (reference sequence). V dropped 6 bases and J dropped 0; count of bases not matched to a gene: 2. This CDR3 is built from 14 residues. CDR3 in amino acids: CASSSSGSSYEQYF. DNA for the CDR3: TGTGCCAGCAGCTCTAGCGGGAGCTCCTACGAGCAGTACTTC.

The chain carries TRBV29-1 and TRBJ2-5; 10 bases line up with TRBD2. The DNA end lines up better with TRBJ2-7; the J call may be wrong. The CDR3 covers 13 residues. Looked up from germline, CDR1 is SQVTM and CDR2 is ANQGSEA. CDR3 sequence (DNA): TGCAGCGTTGACGGAATAGCGGGAGGCGAGCAGTACTTC. Translated, it gives CSVDGIAGGEQYF.

The V call is TRBV29-1, the J call TRBJ1-1; TRBD1 aligns across 9 bases. CDR1 is SQVTM and CDR2 is ANQGSEA in the germline V gene. CDR3 length: 13 amino acids. Germline trimming cut 0 bases from V and 5 bases from J; bases unmatched to any gene: 1. The CDR3 loop is CSVEDDRGTEAFF. The CDR3 DNA reads TGCAGCGTTGAAGACGACAGGGGGACTGAAGCTTTCTTT.

This chain joins TRBV20-1 and TRBJ1-2; no reliable D call. The CDR3 has 10 amino acids. Germline-derived CDR1 and CDR2 are DFQATT and SNEGSKA (reference sequence). CDR3 sequence: CRGGGYGYTF. CDR3 DNA: TGCAGGGGCGGAGGGTATGGCTACACCTTC.

The V and J genes are TRBV27 and TRBJ2-1; 11 positions agree with TRBD2. The CDR3 length is 15 residues. Germline V gene sequence: CDR1 MNHEY, CDR2 SMNVEV (reference sequence). J gave up 10 bases and V 5 bases, and 10 bases lay outside the gene matches. Here the CDR3 DNA reads TGTGCCAGCAGTAAATTTAGCGGGAGGGGGGCCGAGCAGTTCTTC. Protein product: CASSKFSGRGAEQFF.

This clone was observed a few times. The V and J genes are TRBV7-9 and TRBJ2-2; 7 bases are a match to TRBD1. V was pared by 5 bases and J by 3 bases, with 6 bases of the junction left unmatched. Looked up from germline, CDR1 is SEHNR and CDR2 is FQNEAQ (reference sequence). CDR3 size: 15 residues. DNA of the CDR3: TGTGCCAGCAGCGTCCAACAGGGGCACACCGGGGAGCTGTTTTTT. It codes for CASSVQQGHTGELFF.

As to this clone: The germline gene is not matched at one end of the junction; a read error may be the cause. The rearrangement uses TRBV7-7 and TRBJ2-1; D perhaps matches TRBD2 (6 bases). CDR1 is SSHAT and CDR2 is FNYEAQ in the germline V gene (reference sequence). CDR3 length: 15 amino acids. The CDR3 sequence is CASSPRGTSYNEQFF. The CDR3 nucleotides are TGTGCTAGCAGCCCACGGGGGACGTCCTACAATGAGCAGTTCTTC.

This rearrangement joins TRBV5-4 to TRBJ2-7, with 9 bases that match TRBD1. This CDR3 is 15 amino acids long. V was clipped by 3 bases and J by 4 bases; unmatched bases: 8. Per the germline V gene, CDR1 is SGHNT and CDR2 is YYREEE (reference sequence). The chain's CDR3 is CASSCRQGGEYEQYF. The CDR3 nucleotides read TGTGCCAGCAGCTGCCGACAGGGGGGGGAATACGAGCAGTACTTC. Full variable domain (remainder filled in from reference TRBV5-4 and TRBJ2-7): ETGVTQSPTHLIKTRGQQVTLRCSSQSGHNTVSWYQQALGQGPQFIFQYYREEENGRGNFPPRFSGLQFPNYSSELNVNALELDDSALYLCASSCRQGGEYEQYFGPGTRLTVT.

This clone turned up a few times. The rearrangement uses TRBV28 and TRBJ2-5; D gene ambiguous. Trimming left V 7 bases short and J 1 base short, with 13 bases between. The CDR3 length is 14 residues. Germline V gene data show CDR1 as MDHEN and CDR2 as SYDVKM. CDR3 loop: CASNQEIPQETQYF. The DNA for the CDR3 is TGTGCCAGCAATCAAGAGATACCCCAAGAGACCCAGTACTTC.

The CDR3 DNA is TGTGCTAGTGGTTTGGACGGGGACAGGGCCTACGAGCAGTACTTC. Its protein is CASGLDGDRAYEQYF. The J gene is TRBJ2-7, the V gene TRBV12-5; 9 nucleotides agree with TRBD1. Losses at the gene ends were 1 base for V and 2 bases for J; bases not matched to a gene: 3. The germline gives CDR1 LGHNT, CDR2 FRNRAP. The CDR3 runs to 15 residues.

The gene calls are TRBV27 and TRBJ1-1; D is ambiguous. V was shortened by 6 bases and J by 1 base, with 12 bases between the two germline ends. The CDR3 runs to 14 residues. Germline V CDR1 and CDR2: MNHEY, SMNVEV (reference sequence). The CDR3, as DNA: TGTGCCAGCAGCTCTCCCCCCGGGAACACTGAAGCTTTCTTT. This encodes CASSSPPGNTEAFF.

The V gene is TRBV7-2, the J gene TRBJ2-5, with 12 bases aligning to TRBD2. CDR1 is SGHTA and CDR2 is FQGNSA in the germline V gene. The CDR3 is 18 amino acids. Germline trimming cut 5 bases from V and 2 bases from J; bases unmatched to any gene: 12. For the CDR3, the DNA is TGTGCCAGCAGCCCTAGGCTGCGGACTAGCGGGGTACAAGAGACCCAGTACTTC. Translated: CASSPRLRTSGVQETQYF.

V is TRBV5-1 and J is TRBJ1-3; TRBD1 matches 7 bases. The CDR3 spans 15 residues. The ends lost 4 bases at V and 0 bases at J; junction bases unmatched: 4. Germline values: CDR1 SGHRS, CDR2 YFSETQ. CDR3 sequence (DNA): TGCGCCAGCAGCACCACAGGGGCCTCTGGAAACACCATATATTTT. Translation gives CASSTTGASGNTIYF.